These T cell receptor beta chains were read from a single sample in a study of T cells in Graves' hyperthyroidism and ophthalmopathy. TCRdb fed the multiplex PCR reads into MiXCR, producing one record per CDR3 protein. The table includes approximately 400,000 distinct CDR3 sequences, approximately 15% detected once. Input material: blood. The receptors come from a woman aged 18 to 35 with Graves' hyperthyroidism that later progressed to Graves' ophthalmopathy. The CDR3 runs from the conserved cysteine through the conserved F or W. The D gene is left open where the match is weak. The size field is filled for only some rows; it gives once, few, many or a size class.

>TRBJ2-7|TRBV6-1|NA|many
TGTGCCAGCATCAAGGGGCCCTACGAGCAGTACTTC
CASIKGPYEQYF
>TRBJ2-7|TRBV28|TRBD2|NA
TGTGCCAGCAGTTTAGGGGCTAGCGGCGAGCAGTACTTC
CASSLGASGEQYF
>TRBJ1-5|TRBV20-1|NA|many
TGCAGTGCTAGACAGGGCAATCAGCCCCAGCATTTT
CSARQGNQPQHF
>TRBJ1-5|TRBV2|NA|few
TGTGCCAGCAGTGAAGAGGTCCAGCTAGCCCATCAGCCCCAGCATTTT
CASSEEVQLAHQPQHF
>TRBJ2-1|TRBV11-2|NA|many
TGTGCCAGCAGCCCCCTCGATCGGTCCTACAATGAGCAGTTCTTC
CASSPLDRSYNEQFF
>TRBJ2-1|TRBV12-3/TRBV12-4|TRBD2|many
TGTGCCAGCAGGCTGGGACTAGCGGGATCCTACAATGAGCAGTTCTTC
CASRLGLAGSYNEQFF
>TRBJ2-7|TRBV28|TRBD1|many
TGTGCCAGCAGTCCGCAGGGGGCCGGGGACGAGCAGTACTTC
CASSPQGAGDEQYF
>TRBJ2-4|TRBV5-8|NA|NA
TGTGCCAGCAGCTTGGAGGCAAACGGGTTCCCGAAAAACATTCAGTACTTC
CASSLEANGFPKNIQYF
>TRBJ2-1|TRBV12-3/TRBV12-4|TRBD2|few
TGTGCCAGCCTTACGACTAGCGGGATTGTTGAGCAGTTCTTC
CASLTTSGIVEQFF
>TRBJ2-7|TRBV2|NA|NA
TGTGCCAGCAGTGAAGCTCAGGAGATTCTAGCTGGGTACGAGCAGTACTTC
CASSEAQEILAGYEQYF
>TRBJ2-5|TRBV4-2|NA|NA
TGTGCCAGCAGCTTAGAGACGGAGCGACAAGAGACCCAGTACTTC
CASSLETERQETQYF
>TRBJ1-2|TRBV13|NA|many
TGTGCCAGCAGCCCGCCTTGGGAGGGACCTAACTATGGCTACACCTTC
CASSPPWEGPNYGYTF
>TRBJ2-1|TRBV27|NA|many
TGTGCCAGCAGTTCTCCGATGAACAATGAGCAGTTCTTC
CASSSPMNNEQFF
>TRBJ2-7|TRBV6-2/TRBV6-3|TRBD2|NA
TGTGCCAGCAGTTCATCCTTTAGCGGGAGGGGGAACTACGAGCAGTACTTC
CASSSSFSGRGNYEQYF
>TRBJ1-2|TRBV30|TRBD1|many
TGTGCCAGAATACAGGGGCATTATGGCTACACCTTC
CARIQGHYGYTF
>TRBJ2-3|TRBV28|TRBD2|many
TGTGCCAGCAGTCAACCTAGCGGACCCTCGGCAGATACGCAGTATTTT
CASSQPSGPSADTQYF
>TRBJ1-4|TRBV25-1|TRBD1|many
TGTGCCAGCAGTGGAACAGGGGACGGGGGTGAAAAACTGTTTTTT
CASSGTGDGGEKLFF
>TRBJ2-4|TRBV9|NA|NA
TGTGCCAGCAGCTATCACACAGGAACAGAAAACATTCAGTACTTC
CASSYHTGTENIQYF
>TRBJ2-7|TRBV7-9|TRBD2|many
TGTGCCAGCAGCGGACGTCCGGGACTAGCCCCCTACGAGCAGTACTTC
CASSGRPGLAPYEQYF
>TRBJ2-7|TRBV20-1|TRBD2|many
TGCAGTGCTAGAGATGCCCTGTCCAAAGCGGGAAAGGTTTACGAGCAGTACTTC
CSARDALSKAGKVYEQYF
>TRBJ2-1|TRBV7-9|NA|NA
TGTGCCAGCAGCTTATCTAGTGGGGGCGCCTACGAGCAGTTCTTC
CASSLSSGGAYEQFF
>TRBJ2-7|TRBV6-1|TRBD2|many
TGTGCCAGCCGTAGCGGGAGCCTAGTCTACGAGCAGTACTTC
CASRSGSLVYEQYF
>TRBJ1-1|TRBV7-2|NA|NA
TGTGCCAGCAGTGAATCGCAGGAAGCTTTCTTT
CASSESQEAFF